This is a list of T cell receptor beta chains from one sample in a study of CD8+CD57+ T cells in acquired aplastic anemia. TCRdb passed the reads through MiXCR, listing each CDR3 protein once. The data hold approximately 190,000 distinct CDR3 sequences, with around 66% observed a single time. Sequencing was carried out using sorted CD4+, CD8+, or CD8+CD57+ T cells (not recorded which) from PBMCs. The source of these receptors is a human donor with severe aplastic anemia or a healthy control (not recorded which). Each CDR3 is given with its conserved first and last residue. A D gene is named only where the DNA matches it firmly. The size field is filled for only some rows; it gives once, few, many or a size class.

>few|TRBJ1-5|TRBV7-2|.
TGTGCCAGCAGCTTGATGGGCAATCAGCCCCAGCATTTT
CASSLMGNQPQHF
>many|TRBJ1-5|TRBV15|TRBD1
TGTGCCACCACTACAGGGGAGGCTGTCGGCAATCAGCCCCAGCATTTT
CATTTGEAVGNQPQHF
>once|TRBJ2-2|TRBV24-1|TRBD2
TGTGCCACCAGTGACACCAGCGGGGGGGCTTCCGGGGAGCTGTTTTTT
CATSDTSGGASGELFF
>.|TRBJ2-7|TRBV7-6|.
TGTGCCAGCAGCCCCTTGACAGATAGGAGCTACGAGCAGTACTTC
CASSPLTDRSYEQYF
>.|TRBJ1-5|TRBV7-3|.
TGTGCCAGCAGCTCCCTACAGGGTTTGGGTAATCAGCCCCAGCATTTT
CASSSLQGLGNQPQHF
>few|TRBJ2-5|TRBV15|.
TGTGCCACCAGCAGAGGAGCCAAAGAGACCCAGTACTTC
CATSRGAKETQYF
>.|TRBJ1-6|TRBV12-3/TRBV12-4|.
TGTGCCAGCAGTTTAAACAGCAAAAGCACCCTCCACTTT
CASSLNSKSTLHF
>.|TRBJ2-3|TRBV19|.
TGTGCCAGTACTAGCAGGTACACAGATACGCAGTATTTT
CASTSRYTDTQYF
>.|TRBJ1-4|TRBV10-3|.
TGTGCCATCAAAGGGTCTGCAACTAATGAAAAACTGTCTTTT
CAIKGSATNEKLSF
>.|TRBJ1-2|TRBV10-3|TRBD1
TGTGCCATCAGTGAAAAGACAGGGGTATATGGCTACACCTTC
CAISEKTGVYGYTF
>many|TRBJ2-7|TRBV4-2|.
TGTGCCAGCAGCCAATCATCACAGGGAGGATTTGGCGAGCAGTACTTC
CASSQSSQGGFGEQYF
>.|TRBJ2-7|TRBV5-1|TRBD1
TGCGCCAGCAGCTTGGACGAGACAGGGGTAGGGTCCTCCTACGAGCAGTACTTC
CASSLDETGVGSSYEQYF
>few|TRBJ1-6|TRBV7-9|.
TGTGCCAGCAGCTTGGACCTCTTCCGGTCACCCCTCCACTTT
CASSLDLFRSPLHF
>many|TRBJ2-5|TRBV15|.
TGTGCCACCAGCAGGGTACAAGAGACCCAGTACTTC
CATSRVQETQYF
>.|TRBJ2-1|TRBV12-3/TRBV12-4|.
TGTGCCAGCAGTGGGGGGAGTGAGCAGTTCTTC
CASSGGSEQFF
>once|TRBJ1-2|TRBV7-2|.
TGTGCCAGCAGCTTCCGGGGTTCCGATGGCTACACCTTC
CASSFRGSDGYTF
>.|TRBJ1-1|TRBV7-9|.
TGTGCCAGCAGCTCCAACGGGAGGAACACTGAAGCTTTCTTT
CASSSNGRNTEAFF
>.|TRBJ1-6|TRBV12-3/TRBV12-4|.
TGTGCCAGCAGCATTACTCTAGCGGGGGGCCCACCCCTCCACTTT
CASSITLAGGPPLHF
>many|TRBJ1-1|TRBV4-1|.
TGCGCCAGCAGCCAATCCGTAGTAGCTGAAGCTTTCTTT
CASSQSVVAEAFF
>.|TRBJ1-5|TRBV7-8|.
TGTGCCAGCAGCCTCACTCAGGGAGGCAATCAGCCCCAGCATTTT
CASSLTQGGNQPQHF
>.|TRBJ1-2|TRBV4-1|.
TGCGCCAGCAGTGCAGCCGGCAGGTCGACAAACTATGGCTACACCTTC
CASSAAGRSTNYGYTF
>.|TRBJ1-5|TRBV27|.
TGTGCCAGCAGTTGGGCCGGTGCCACAGATACGCAGCATTTT
CASSWAGATDTQHF
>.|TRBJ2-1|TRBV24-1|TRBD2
TGTGCCACCAGTGATGCGACTAGCGGGAGTTACAATGAGCAGTTCTTC
CATSDATSGSYNEQFF
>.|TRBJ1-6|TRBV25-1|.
TGTGCCAGCAGTGCCAACACAGCGGGCGGCCATTCACCCCTCCACTTT
CASSANTAGGHSPLHF
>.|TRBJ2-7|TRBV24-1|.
TGTGCCACTCCTCGGACACACATAGGGTACGAGCAGTACTTC
CATPRTHIGYEQYF
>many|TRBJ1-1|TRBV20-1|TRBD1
TGCAGTGCCTTGGACAGGGAAGCTTTCTTT
CSALDREAFF
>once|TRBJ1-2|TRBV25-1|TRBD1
TGTGCCAGCAGTGTCACCGGGACAGACAACTATGGCTACACCTTC
CASSVTGTDNYGYTF
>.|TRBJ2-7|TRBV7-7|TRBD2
TGTGCTAGCAGCCTCAGACTAGCGGGGGGCCCCTACGAGCAGTACTTC
CASSLRLAGGPYEQYF